What follows are 25 T cell receptor beta chains derived from one specimen sequenced in a study of OX40 agonist ivuxolimab in advanced cancers. The repertoire was sequenced with immunoSEQ multiplex PCR; TCRdb's copy has only in-frame clones and lacks some. The profile covers around 60,000 clones, with roughly 84% appearing a single time and approximately 2.4% taken by the ten largest. The sequencing used CD4+ or CD8+ T cells sorted from blood, collected in a trial of the OX40 agonist ivuxolimab. The receptors originated from an adult with an advanced solid tumor such as melanoma, head and neck, liver or kidney cancer.

The rearrangement links TRBV5-1 to TRBJ2-3; D remains unclear. The germline CDR1 and CDR2 sequences are SGHRS and YFSETQ. V lost 4 bases to trimming and J lost 1 base, with 13 bases between them. The CDR3 contains 15 residues. The CDR3 loop reads CASSPGYVGTDTQYF. Written as DNA, the CDR3 is TGCGCCAGCAGCCCAGGTTACGTTGGCACAGATACGCAGTATTTT.

The rearrangement joins TRBV6-6 to TRBJ1-2, with D unclear. The CDR3 length is 12 residues. Germline CDR1 and CDR2: MNHNY and SVGAGI (reference sequence). The germline V and J ends were trimmed by 8 bases and 7 bases, with 14 bases remaining between them. CDR3 nucleotides: TGTGCCAGCCTAGGAGGGCTGGGTGGCTACACCTTC. Residues: CASLGGLGGYTF.

The chain carries TRBV14 and TRBJ1-2, with unresolved D. Germline CDR1 and CDR2: SGHDN and FVKESK. The CDR3 is 14 amino acids. V was pared by 0 bases and J by 5 bases, with 10 bases between. Here the CDR3 DNA reads TGTGCCAGCAGCCAAGAGAAGGGAGAGTATGGCTACACCTTC. This translates into CASSQEKGEYGYTF.

This chain connects TRBV18 to TRBJ2-6; D might be TRBD1 (5 bases). The germline V gene encodes CDR1 KGHSH and CDR2 LQKENI. Trimming pared 6 bases from V and 1 base from J, leaving 16 bases between. CDR3 size: 17 residues. The CDR3 protein is CASSQTSGASGANVLTF. CDR3 DNA: TGTGCCAGCTCCCAAACCTCTGGGGCGTCTGGGGCCAACGTCCTGACTTTC.

CDR3 sequence: CASSRQTDRHYGYTF. The CDR3 DNA is TGTGCCAGCAGCCGTCAGACCGACAGACACTATGGCTACACCTTC. This chain joins TRBV27 and TRBJ1-2; perhaps TRBD1 as D (5 bases). The V end was cut by 6 bases, the J end by 3 bases, with 17 bases between. Germline CDR1 is MNHEY and CDR2 is SMNVEV (reference sequence). This CDR3 has 15 residues.

This chain links TRBV25-1 with TRBJ1-1, with D uncertain. V was trimmed by 4 bases and J by 4 bases, leaving 10 bases between them. Germline lookup yields CDR1 MGHDK and CDR2 SYGVNS. The CDR3 sequence is 13 residues long. The CDR3: CASSGRTVTEAFF. The CDR3 DNA is TGTGCCAGCAGTGGGCGGACGGTCACTGAAGCTTTCTTT.

The chain is built from TRBV6-1 and TRBJ1-2; unclear D gene. The CDR3 is 14 amino acids. V was cut by 1 base and J by 3 bases, with 9 bases left in between. CDR1 is MNHNS and CDR2 is SASEGT in the germline V gene. The CDR3 nucleotides read TGTGCCAGCAGTGAAGTGGGCAGGTACTATGGCTACACCTTC. Translated: CASSEVGRYYGYTF.

The chain is built from TRBV9 and TRBJ2-5; D remains unclear. From germline, CDR1 is SGDLS and CDR2 YYNGEE. Trimming took 0 bases from V and 6 from J, leaving 9 bases between them. This CDR3 has 13 residues. Written as DNA, the CDR3 is TGTGCCAGCAGCGTAGATTTAGAACAGACCCAGTACTTC. Its translation: CASSVDLEQTQYF.

The CDR3 loop reads CASSQDLNYGYTF. DNA for the CDR3: TGTGCCAGCAGCCAAGATTTGAACTATGGCTACACCTTC. The chain is built from TRBV4-2 and TRBJ1-2; D unresolved. The germline CDR1 and CDR2 sequences are LGHNA and YNFKEQ. With 0 bases removed from V and 2 bases from J, the gap between germline ends came to 4 bases. The CDR3 is 13 amino acids.

J is TRBJ2-1 and V is TRBV5-6; maybe TRBD1 (5 bases). V shed 0 bases and J shed 7 bases, with 20 bases lying between them. Germline values: CDR1 SGHDT, CDR2 YYEEEE. The CDR3 loop spans 17 amino acids. The CDR3, as DNA: TGTGCCAGCAGCTTGGTATTATGGCAGGGTGCGTGGAATGAGCAGTTCTTC. Translated, it gives CASSLVLWQGAWNEQFF.

The J gene is TRBJ2-5, the V gene TRBV28, with 8 bases aligning to TRBD1. The CDR3 extends over 14 amino acids. Germline V lookup: CDR1 MDHEN, CDR2 SYDVKM. Losses at the gene ends were 6 bases for V and 1 base for J; bases not matched to a gene: 4. The DNA of the CDR3 is TGTGCCAGCAGACCTACAGGGGGCCAAGAGACCCAGTACTTC. Amino acid sequence: CASRPTGGQETQYF.

The rearrangement links TRBV7-6 to TRBJ1-2; 8 bases match TRBD1. The CDR3 contains 17 residues. With V trimmed by 1 base and J by 0 bases, 7 bases remained unmatched. Germline CDR1 and CDR2: SGHVS and FNYEAQ. The CDR3 is CASSLGSGGSANYGYTF. CDR3 coding DNA: TGTGCCAGCAGCTTAGGTTCAGGGGGCTCAGCTAACTATGGCTACACCTTC.

This rearrangement joins TRBV19 to TRBJ2-6; weak D call: TRBD1 (5 bases). This CDR3 region has 16 residues. Trimming cost V 6 bases and J 4 bases, with 16 bases left between them. Germline CDR1 reads LNHDA; CDR2 reads SQIVND (reference sequence). The CDR3 DNA reads TGTGCCAGTAGCCCCAGGGATCTGGCCGGGGCCAACGTCCTGACTTTC. Residues: CASSPRDLAGANVLTF.

The chain uses TRBV13 and TRBJ2-1; D possibly corresponds to TRBD1 (6 bases). V lost 8 bases, J lost 8 bases, and 19 bases lay in between. There are 14 residues in the CDR3. Germline CDR1 reads PRHDT; CDR2 reads FYEKMQ (reference sequence). CDR3 sequence: CASLGQLLQYEQFF. Written as DNA, the CDR3 is TGTGCCAGCCTCGGACAGCTACTACAATATGAGCAGTTCTTC.

About this clone: At the DNA level, this CDR3 is encoded by other sequences in the same sample as well. Here the CDR3 reads CASSPRGDYGYTF. CDR3 sequence (DNA): TGTGCCAGCTCACCCCGTGGGGACTATGGCTACACCTTC. The genes are TRBV18 and TRBJ1-2; D uncertain. The germline CDR1 and CDR2 sequences are KGHSH and LQKENI. The V and J ends lost 3 bases and 3 bases respectively, with 8 bases between them. The CDR3 has 13 residues.

V gene TRBV6-6 combines with J gene TRBJ1-5; D possibly corresponds to TRBD1 (5 bases). Germline V gene lookup returns CDR1 MNHNY and CDR2 SVGAGI (reference sequence). V gave up 6 bases and J gave up 13 bases, with 19 bases separating them. The CDR3 extends over 13 amino acids. The CDR3 is CASRSNEARGQHF. The CDR3 region has the DNA TGTGCCAGCAGATCCAATGAGGCACGGGGGCAGCATTTT.

The chain is built from TRBV6-1 and TRBJ2-5, with 10 positions matching TRBD1. The CDR3 is 17 residues long. Germline-derived CDR1 and CDR2 are MNHNS and SASEGT. V lost 4 bases, J lost 7 bases, and 15 bases stayed unmatched. The CDR3 DNA follows: TGTGCCAGCAGTGTAAGGCGGACAGGGGGTGGTCGCGGGACCCAGTACTTC. This gives the protein CASSVRRTGGGRGTQYF.

The rearrangement joins TRBV5-8 to TRBJ1-2; the D gene is possibly TRBD1 (5 bases). The CDR3 sequence is 15 residues long. Germline values: CDR1 SGHTS, CDR2 YDEGEE. V gave up 2 bases and J gave up 4 bases, with 15 bases separating them. This CDR3 is CASSLSGTSPYGYTF. The CDR3 DNA sequence: TGTGCCAGCAGCTTATCCGGGACTTCTCCCTATGGCTACACCTTC.

The chain has TRBV6-5 and TRBJ1-1; D possibly corresponds to TRBD1 (5 bases). Trimming cost V 6 bases and J 6 bases, with 14 bases left between them. Looked up from germline, CDR1 is MNHEY and CDR2 is SVGAGI. This CDR3 spans 13 amino acids. CDR3 DNA: TGTGCCAGCAGCCCCACGGGGCTCGCTGAAGCTTTCTTT. Encoded protein: CASSPTGLAEAFF.

The CDR3 DNA follows: TGTGCCAGCAGCACCCGACAGGCACCCTCCGGTGGCTACACCTTC. Its protein is CASSTRQAPSGGYTF. The V gene is TRBV5-4, the J gene TRBJ1-2; a possible D gene is TRBD1 (6 bases). CDR3 length equals 15 residues. Trimming removed 4 bases at V and 7 bases at J, with 20 bases between. CDR1 and CDR2 from the germline V gene are SGHNT and YYREEE (reference sequence).

The chain joins TRBV7-9 to TRBJ1-1, with unresolved D. CDR1 is SEHNR and CDR2 is FQNEAQ in the germline V gene (reference sequence). There are 14 residues in the CDR3. Trimming took off 1 base at V and 4 bases at J, with 10 bases between the two ends. CDR3 sequence: CASSLEGVGTEAFF. The CDR3 nucleotides are TGTGCCAGCAGCTTAGAAGGCGTGGGCACTGAAGCTTTCTTT.

V gene TRBV4-1 combines with J gene TRBJ1-4; D is undetermined. Trimming shortened V by 4 bases and J by 4 bases, and 10 bases separated the two germline ends. In germline, CDR1 is MGHRA, CDR2 YSYEKL. The CDR3 sequence is 14 residues long. The CDR3 reads CASSPPVVNEKLFF. The CDR3 DNA sequence: TGCGCCAGCAGCCCCCCGGTTGTTAATGAAAAACTGTTTTTT.

The gene calls are TRBV6-5 and TRBJ1-1; tentatively, D is TRBD1 (5 bases). Trimming took 8 bases from V and 4 from J, leaving 14 bases between them. Per the germline V gene, CDR1 is MNHEY and CDR2 is SVGAGI. The CDR3 runs to 13 residues. The CDR3 bases are TGTGCCAGCGGCCTCGGAAGGGGCACTGAAGCTTTCTTT. This sequence encodes CASGLGRGTEAFF.

The chain is built from TRBV9 and TRBJ1-1, with TRBD1 matching 7 bases. Germline loops: CDR1 SGDLS, CDR2 YYNGEE. The CDR3 consists of 14 residues. V shed 4 bases, J shed 1 base, and the junction held 4 bases outside the gene matches. The CDR3 here is CASSLRDRNTEAFF. The CDR3, as DNA: TGTGCCAGCAGCCTACGGGACAGGAACACTGAAGCTTTCTTT. The full variable domain, in which reference TRBV9 and TRBJ1-1 provide the parts outside the CDR3, is DSGVTQTPKHLITATGQRVTLRCSPRSGDLSVYWYQQSLDQGLQFLIQYYNGEERAKGNILERFSAQQFPDLHSELNLSSLELGDSALYFCASSLRDRNTEAFFGQGTRLTVV.

The genes are TRBV2 and TRBJ2-5; D tentatively fits TRBD1 or TRBD2 (5 bases each). V was clipped by 8 bases and J by 3 bases, with 16 bases between them. This CDR3 has 14 amino acids. Germline V gene data show CDR1 as SNHLY and CDR2 as FYNNEI. The CDR3 DNA reads TGTGCCAGCCGTCTACCGGGGCTCAAAGAGACCCAGTACTTC. This sequence encodes CASRLPGLKETQYF.